This entry is about one T cell receptor beta chain. The target antigen is unknown. The time point: week 47, end of study. In the vaccine, a single dose held 300 ug of the mutant IDH1 20-mer peptide, along with topical imiquimod. Donors harbored newly found WHO grade 3 or 4 IDH1-mutant, ATRX-lost astrocytomas. Trimming removed 10 bases from V and 1 base from J, with 11 bases in between. Looked up from germline, CDR1 is SGHNT and CDR2 is YYREEE (reference sequence). CDR3 length: 12 residues. These data belong to a study of a mutant IDH1 vaccine in newly diagnosed glioma. Study at large: Investigators started vaccination 4-6 weeks after radiotherapy alone, or with temozolomide cycles.

The data were produced by immunoSEQ multiplex PCR, yet TCRdb's version contains in-frame clones alone and is incomplete. The table has about 59,000 clones, roughly four fifths seen once. Overall study results and limits: With respect to changes in top peripheral T cell clonotypes, pseudoprogression seemed unrelated.

The origin of this receptor is a man in his thirties or forties with glioma. The input for sequencing was PBMCs, taken from a glioma patient whose treatment included an IDH1 peptide vaccine. The chain has TRBV5-4 and TRBJ1-1; D is unresolved. In nucleotides, the CDR3 is TGTGCCTGGGCCCGCCCGAACACTGAAGCTTTCTTT. Protein: CAWARPNTEAFF.